This is a list of T cell receptor beta chains from one sample in a study of blood T cell repertoires in COVID-19. Generated by immunoSEQ multiplex PCR, the TCRdb table keeps only in-frame clones and is missing some. The data show 90,000 or so clones, almost 90% seen once. The sequenced sample consisted of peripheral blood. Receptors originate from a woman aged 80 or older with active or convalescent COVID-19. The CDR3 runs from the conserved cysteine through the conserved F or W. The order of the fields is clone size, D gene, J gene, V gene, CDR3 DNA, CDR3 protein. D genes are given only for firm matches. A row's size may be missing; if present it is once, few, many or a size class.

>-|TRBD2|TRBJ2-2|TRBV9
TGTGCCAGCAGCGTATATCCCAGCGGGAGTAACACCGGGGAGCTGTTTTTT
CASSVYPSGSNTGELFF
>-|-|TRBJ1-1|TRBV27
TGTGCCAGCAGTTTTGGGCAGACGAGTGAAGCTTTCTTT
CASSFGQTSEAFF
>-|TRBD2|TRBJ2-7|TRBV28
TGTGCCAGCAGTCCGGGACTAGCGGGAGTACGGGAGCAGTACTTC
CASSPGLAGVREQYF
>-|-|TRBJ1-1|TRBV28
TGTGCCATCAAGAGGGAGAGGAACACTGAAGCTTTCTTT
CAIKRERNTEAFF
>-|TRBD1|TRBJ2-7|TRBV18
TGTGCCAGCTCACCGGACAGGGGGCTTTACGAGCAGTACTTC
CASSPDRGLYEQYF
>few|TRBD1|TRBJ1-2|TRBV19
TGTGCCAGTAGCGCCGGGACAGGGGGAAACGATGGCTACACCTTC
CASSAGTGGNDGYTF
>-|-|TRBJ1-2|TRBV28
TGTGCCAGCAGTCTTGGGCAGAACTATGGCTACACCTTC
CASSLGQNYGYTF
>-|TRBD2|TRBJ2-1|TRBV19
TGTGCCAGTAGTTATCGGCCTGGCGGGAGGCCAGAAAATGAGCAGTTCTTC
CASSYRPGGRPENEQFF
>-|-|TRBJ2-3|TRBV9
TGTGCCAGCAGCGTAGGGGTTAGGGGCAGCACAGATACGCAGTATTTT
CASSVGVRGSTDTQYF
>-|-|TRBJ1-4|TRBV12-3/TRBV12-4
TGTGCCAGCAGTTTACAGGGGTTTGAAAAACTGTTTTTT
CASSLQGFEKLFF
>once|-|TRBJ2-3|TRBV7-2
TGTGCCAGCAGCTTATTTGGCATATCTAGCACAGATACGCAGTATTTT
CASSLFGISSTDTQYF